This T cell receptor beta chain was found in a study of T cells in Graves' hyperthyroidism and ophthalmopathy. V gave up 1 base and J gave up 1 base, with 20 bases separating them. Germline V CDR1 and CDR2: MDHEN, SYDVKM. The CDR3 has 19 residues. This clonotype was counted many times. The source material, RNA transcripts, was used to amplify TCR beta CDR3 regions. When the TCR CDR3 underwent first-round RT-PCR, the HTBI primer set was used. One entry per CDR3 protein results from TCRdb running MiXCR on the multiplex PCR reads. Among nearly 250,000 distinct CDR3 sequences listed, about a sixth were seen once.

This sequence joins TRBV28 and TRBJ2-1, with a weak D call TRBD2 (6 bases). The source is a young woman with Graves' ophthalmopathy. Input material: blood. In DNA form, the CDR3 reads TGTGCCAGCAGTTTATTTCCAAGACTAGTAACGGGTTCCTACAATGAGCAGTTCTTC. Protein product: CASSLFPRLVTGSYNEQFF. The full variable domain, rest sourced from reference TRBV28 and TRBJ2-1, is DVKVTQSSRYLVKRTGEKVFLECVQDMDHENMFWYRQDPGLGLRLIYFSYDVKMKEKGDIPEGYSVSREKKERFSLILESASTNQTSMYLCASSLFPRLVTGSYNEQFFGPGTRLTVL.